The 13 T cell receptor beta chains reported below all come from one sample, sequenced in a study of Ad26.COV2.S vaccination and SARS-CoV-2 variants. Documented treatment: some 19 received Ad26.COV2.S at low or high dose, single or two shots; about 5 received placebo; per-sample allocation not given. After the first vaccine or placebo injection, samples were drawn on day 63. TCRdb keeps only in-frame clones here, not all; method: immunoSEQ multiplex PCR. The table has about 370,000 clones, 80% to 90% seen once. The source material was peripheral blood, sampled in a trial of Ad26.COV2.S vaccine versus placebo. The source of these receptors is a person aged 18-65 years who received the Ad26.COV2.S COVID-19 vaccine or a placebo.

The rearrangement links TRBV5-1 to TRBJ2-3; 8 bases line up with TRBD1. The trim removed 6 bases at V and 1 base at J, leaving 4 bases unmatched. From germline, CDR1 is SGHRS and CDR2 YFSETQ. This CDR3 region has 14 residues. The CDR3 loop is CASNSGQGTDTQYF. The CDR3 DNA is TGCGCCAGCAACTCGGGACAGGGCACAGATACGCAGTATTTT. The entire variable domain, with the rest obtained from reference TRBV5-1 and TRBJ2-3, is as follows: KAGVTQTPRYLIKTRGQQVTLSCSPISGHRSVSWYQQTPGQGLQFLFEYFSETQRNKGNFPGRFSGRQFSNSRSEMNVSTLELGDSALYLCASNSGQGTDTQYFGPGTRLTVL.

The chain couples TRBV6-2 or TRBV6-3 to TRBJ2-7; the D is unclear. Germline loops: CDR1 MNHEY, CDR2 SVGEGT. The CDR3 length is 14 residues. Trimming pared 5 bases from V and 5 bases from J, leaving 16 bases between. In DNA form, the CDR3 reads TGTGCCAGCAGTACGGACGGCCGAATTCACGAGCAGTACTTC. As protein: CASSTDGRIHEQYF.

About this clone: An end of the junction does not agree with germline; a read error may underlie this. V gene TRBV28 combines with J gene TRBJ1-5; D gene ambiguous. Germline CDR1 and CDR2: MDHEN and SYDVKM. This CDR3 contains 14 residues. CDR3 DNA sequence: TGTGCCAGCAGTTTCGGACCAGACAATCCGCCCCAGCATTTT. It encodes CASSFGPDNPPQHF.

V gene TRBV4-3 combines with J gene TRBJ1-2; 8 nucleotides match TRBD1. V shed 1 base, J shed 5 bases, and the junction held 6 bases outside the gene matches. The CDR3 runs to 15 residues. CDR1 and CDR2 from the germline V gene are LGHNA and YSLEER. The CDR3, as DNA: TGCGCCAGCAGCCAAGGGGACAGGCGGCTGTATGGCTACACCTTC. This codes for CASSQGDRRLYGYTF.

This sequence joins TRBV12-3 or TRBV12-4 and TRBJ1-1; weak D call: TRBD1 (6 bases). Trimming stripped 6 bases from V and 8 bases from J, with 16 bases between. This CDR3 has 13 amino acids. CDR3 in DNA: TGTGCCAGCAGGCTGCAAGGGGGTCGCGAAGCTTTCTTT. The encoded protein is CASRLQGGREAFF.

This rearrangement joins TRBV5-1 to TRBJ2-5; D remains unclear. V was shortened by 0 bases and J by 5 bases, with 11 bases between the two germline ends. The CDR3 runs to 14 residues. Germline V gene data show CDR1 as SGHRS and CDR2 as YFSETQ. CDR3: CASSLDRSSETQYF. CDR3 in DNA: TGCGCCAGCAGCTTGGACCGTAGTTCGGAGACCCAGTACTTC.

The chain links TRBV6-5 to TRBJ2-7; 10 positions agree with TRBD2. CDR3 length: 13 amino acids. Germline lookup yields CDR1 MNHEY and CDR2 SVGAGI. After removal of 6 bases from V and 7 bases from J, the junction contained 6 bases not matched to a gene. The CDR3 reads CASRTSGYLEQYF. In nucleotides, the CDR3 is TGTGCCAGCAGGACTAGCGGGTACTTGGAGCAGTACTTC.

The chain carries TRBV7-2 and TRBJ2-7, with a tentative D call TRBD1 (6 bases). The CDR3 consists of 14 residues. Looked up from germline, CDR1 is SGHTA and CDR2 is FQGNSA. Trimming removed 4 bases at V and 3 bases at J, with 13 bases between. The CDR3 here is CASSSREGGYEQYF. CDR3 coding DNA: TGTGCCAGCAGCTCACGAGAAGGGGGCTACGAGCAGTACTTC.

V is TRBV7-9 and J is TRBJ2-5; D perhaps matches TRBD1 (6 bases). Per the germline V gene, CDR1 is SEHNR and CDR2 is FQNEAQ (reference sequence). The CDR3 is made up of 15 amino acids. V was clipped by 4 bases and J by 5 bases, with 17 bases between them. CDR3 region: CASSSREGVGETQYF. CDR3 bases: TGTGCCAGCAGCTCCCGCGAGGGGGTTGGGGAGACCCAGTACTTC.

This clone occurred a few times. The V gene is TRBV11-2, the J gene TRBJ2-2; D not resolved. CDR1 and CDR2 from the germline V gene are SGHAT and FQNNGV. Trimming cost V 5 bases and J 5 bases, with 15 bases left between them. This CDR3 has 15 residues. CDR3 nucleotides: TGTGCCAGCAGCAGGGCCTCGACACTTACCGGGGAGCTGTTTTTT. Encoded protein: CASSRASTLTGELFF.

The chain joins TRBV7-2 to TRBJ2-7; D gene uncertain. Trimming removed 1 base at V and 0 bases at J, with 7 bases between. The CDR3 contains 14 residues. Germline CDR1 reads SGHTA; CDR2 reads FQGNSA. The chain's CDR3 is CASSLGYSSYEQYF. CDR3 in DNA: TGTGCCAGCAGCTTAGGGTATAGCTCCTACGAGCAGTACTTC.

The chain links TRBV4-3 to TRBJ1-2, with D possibly being TRBD1 (6 bases). CDR3 size: 16 residues. The germline V gene has CDR1 LGHNA and CDR2 YSLEER. The V end lost 0 bases, the J end lost 2 bases, and 13 bases lay between the germline ends. CDR3 nucleotide sequence: TGCGCCAGCAGCCAAGATTCCACCGGACAGAACTATGGCTACACCTTC. Translating gives CASSQDSTGQNYGYTF.

The chain uses TRBV7-2 and TRBJ1-2; TRBD1 agrees at 12 bases. Germline CDR1 and CDR2: SGHTA and FQGNSA. The V segment lost 1 base and the J segment 3 bases; nucleotides outside the gene matches: 3. The CDR3 spans 16 residues. The CDR3 region is CASSLDRDRGHYGYTF. In nucleotides, the CDR3 is TGTGCCAGCAGCTTAGACCGGGACAGGGGGCACTATGGCTACACCTTC.